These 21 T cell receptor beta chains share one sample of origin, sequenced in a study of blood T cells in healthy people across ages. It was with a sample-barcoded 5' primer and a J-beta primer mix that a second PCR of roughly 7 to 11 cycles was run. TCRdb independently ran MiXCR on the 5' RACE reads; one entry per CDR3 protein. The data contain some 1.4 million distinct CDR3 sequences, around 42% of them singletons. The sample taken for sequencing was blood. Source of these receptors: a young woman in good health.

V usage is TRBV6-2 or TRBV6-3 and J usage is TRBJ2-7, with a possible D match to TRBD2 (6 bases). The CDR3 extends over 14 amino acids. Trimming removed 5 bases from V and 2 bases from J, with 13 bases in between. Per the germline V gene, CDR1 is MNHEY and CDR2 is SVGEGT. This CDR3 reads CASSQPGLPYEQYF. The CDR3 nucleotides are TGTGCCAGCAGTCAACCGGGACTCCCCTACGAGCAGTACTTC.

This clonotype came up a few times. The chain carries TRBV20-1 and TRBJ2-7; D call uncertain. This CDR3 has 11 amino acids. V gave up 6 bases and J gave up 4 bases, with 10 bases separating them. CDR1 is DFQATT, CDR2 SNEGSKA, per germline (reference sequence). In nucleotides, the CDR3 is TGCAGTGCCGTCAGATCTTACGAGCAGTACTTC. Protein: CSAVRSYEQYF.

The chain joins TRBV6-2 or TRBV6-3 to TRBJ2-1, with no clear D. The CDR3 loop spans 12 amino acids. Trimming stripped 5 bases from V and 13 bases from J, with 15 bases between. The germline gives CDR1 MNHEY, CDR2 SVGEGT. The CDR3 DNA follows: TGTGCCAGCAGTCCCTTCCCAGCCTCTCAGTTCTTC. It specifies CASSPFPASQFF.

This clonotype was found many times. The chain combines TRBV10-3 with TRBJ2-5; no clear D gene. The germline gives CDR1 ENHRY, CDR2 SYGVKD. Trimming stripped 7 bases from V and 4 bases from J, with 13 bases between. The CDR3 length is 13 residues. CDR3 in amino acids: CAIKPSDRETQYF. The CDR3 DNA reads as TGTGCCATCAAACCTTCCGACCGAGAGACCCAGTACTTC.

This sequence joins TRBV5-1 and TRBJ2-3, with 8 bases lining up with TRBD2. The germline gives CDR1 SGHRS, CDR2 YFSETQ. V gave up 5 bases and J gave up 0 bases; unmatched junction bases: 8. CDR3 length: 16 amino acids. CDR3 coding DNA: TGCGCCAGCAGTTCCAGCGGGGGTCCTAGCACAGATACGCAGTATTTT. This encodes CASSSSGGPSTDTQYF.

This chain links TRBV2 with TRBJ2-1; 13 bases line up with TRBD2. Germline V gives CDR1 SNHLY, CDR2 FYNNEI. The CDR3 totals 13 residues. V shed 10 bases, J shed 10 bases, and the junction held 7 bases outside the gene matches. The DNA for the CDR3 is TGTGCCAACAGACTAGCGGGAGGTCCCGAGCAGTTCTTC. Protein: CANRLAGGPEQFF.

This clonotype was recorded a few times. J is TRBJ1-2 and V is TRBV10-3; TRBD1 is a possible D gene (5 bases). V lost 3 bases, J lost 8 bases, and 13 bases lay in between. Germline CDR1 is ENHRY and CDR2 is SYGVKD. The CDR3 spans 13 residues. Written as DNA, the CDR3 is TGTGCCATCAGTGAAGGGGCAGGAGGAGGCTACACCTTC. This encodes CAISEGAGGGYTF.

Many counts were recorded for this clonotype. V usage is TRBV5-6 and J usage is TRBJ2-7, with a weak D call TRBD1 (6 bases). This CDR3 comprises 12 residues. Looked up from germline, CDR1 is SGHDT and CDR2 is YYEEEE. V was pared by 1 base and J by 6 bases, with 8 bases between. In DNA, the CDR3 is TGTGCCAGCAGCTTGACAGGGATCGAGCAGTACTTC. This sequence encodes CASSLTGIEQYF.

DNA of the CDR3: TGTGCCATCAGTGTAGCGGGGGGAGAGACCCAGTACTTC. Its protein product is CAISVAGGETQYF. J is TRBJ2-5 and V is TRBV10-3, with TRBD2 matching 10 bases. Germline V gives CDR1 ENHRY, CDR2 SYGVKD. The V segment lost 4 bases and the J segment 4 bases; nucleotides outside the gene matches: 0. The CDR3 consists of 13 residues.

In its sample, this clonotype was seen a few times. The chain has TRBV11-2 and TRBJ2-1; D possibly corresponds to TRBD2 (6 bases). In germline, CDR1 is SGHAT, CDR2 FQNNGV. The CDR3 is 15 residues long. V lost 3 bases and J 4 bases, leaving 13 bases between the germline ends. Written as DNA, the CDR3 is TGTGCCAGCAGCTTTGGTAGCGGACCTTACAATGAGCAGTTCTTC. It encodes CASSFGSGPYNEQFF.

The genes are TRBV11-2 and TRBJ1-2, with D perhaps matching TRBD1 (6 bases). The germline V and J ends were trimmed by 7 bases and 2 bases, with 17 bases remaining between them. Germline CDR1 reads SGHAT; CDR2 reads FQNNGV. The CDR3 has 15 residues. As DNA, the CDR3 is TGTGCCAGCAACTCGCAGCAGGGGAGGAACTATGGCTACACCTTC. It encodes CASNSQQGRNYGYTF.

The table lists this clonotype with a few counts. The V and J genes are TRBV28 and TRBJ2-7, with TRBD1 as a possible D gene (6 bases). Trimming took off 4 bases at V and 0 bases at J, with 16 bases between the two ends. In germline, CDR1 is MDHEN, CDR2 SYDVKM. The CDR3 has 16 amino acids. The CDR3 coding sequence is TGTGCCAGCAGTTCCACCTTCACAGGGTCCTCCTACGAGCAGTACTTC. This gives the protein CASSSTFTGSSYEQYF.

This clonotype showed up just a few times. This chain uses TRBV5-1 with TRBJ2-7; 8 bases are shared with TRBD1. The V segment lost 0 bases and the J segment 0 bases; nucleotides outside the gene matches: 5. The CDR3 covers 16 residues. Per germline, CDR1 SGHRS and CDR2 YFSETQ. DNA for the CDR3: TGCGCCAGCAGCTTGGGGGGGACAGGTCTCTCCTACGAGCAGTACTTC. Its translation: CASSLGGTGLSYEQYF.

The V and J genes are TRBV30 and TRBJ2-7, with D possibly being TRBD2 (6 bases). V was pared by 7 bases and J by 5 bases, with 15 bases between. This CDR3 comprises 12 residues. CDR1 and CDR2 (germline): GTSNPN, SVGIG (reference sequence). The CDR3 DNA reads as TGTGCCTCGCGGGACTCTCCCGACGAGCAGTACTTC. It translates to CASRDSPDEQYF.

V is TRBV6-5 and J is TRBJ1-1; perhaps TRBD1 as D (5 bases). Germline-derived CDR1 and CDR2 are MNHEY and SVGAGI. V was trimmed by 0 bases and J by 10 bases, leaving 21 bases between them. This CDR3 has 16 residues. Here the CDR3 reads CASSYSASRWERGAFF. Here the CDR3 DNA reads TGTGCCAGCAGTTACTCGGCATCCCGATGGGAAAGGGGAGCTTTCTTT.

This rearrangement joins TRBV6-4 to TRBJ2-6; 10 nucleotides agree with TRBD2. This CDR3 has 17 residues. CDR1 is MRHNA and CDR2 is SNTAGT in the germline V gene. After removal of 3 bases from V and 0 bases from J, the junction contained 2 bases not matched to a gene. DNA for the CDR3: TGTGCCAGCAGTGAAGCTAGCGGGAGCTCTGGGGCCAACGTCCTGACTTTC. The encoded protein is CASSEASGSSGANVLTF.

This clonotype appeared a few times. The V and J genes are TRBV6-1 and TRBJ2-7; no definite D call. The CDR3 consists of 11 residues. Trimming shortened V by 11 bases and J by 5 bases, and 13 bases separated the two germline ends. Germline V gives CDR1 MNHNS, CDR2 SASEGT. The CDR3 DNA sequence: TGTGCCTCCCGGGTAGTCCACGAGCAGTACTTC. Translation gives CASRVVHEQYF.

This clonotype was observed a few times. CDR3 nucleotides: TGCGCCAGCAGCCTCCTAACGGAAGGACTAAGAAACAATGAGCAGTTCTTC. Residues: CASSLLTEGLRNNEQFF. V gene TRBV4-1 combines with J gene TRBJ2-1, with D perhaps matching TRBD2 (6 bases). This CDR3 region has 17 residues. The ends were cut back, 4 bases at V and 5 bases at J, with 21 bases in the middle. Looked up from germline, CDR1 is MGHRA and CDR2 is YSYEKL.

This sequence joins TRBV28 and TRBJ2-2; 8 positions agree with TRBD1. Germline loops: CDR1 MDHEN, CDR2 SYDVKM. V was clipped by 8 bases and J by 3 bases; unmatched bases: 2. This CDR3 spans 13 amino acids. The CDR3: CASRTGYTGELFF. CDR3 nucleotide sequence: TGTGCCAGCCGGACAGGGTACACCGGGGAGCTGTTTTTT.

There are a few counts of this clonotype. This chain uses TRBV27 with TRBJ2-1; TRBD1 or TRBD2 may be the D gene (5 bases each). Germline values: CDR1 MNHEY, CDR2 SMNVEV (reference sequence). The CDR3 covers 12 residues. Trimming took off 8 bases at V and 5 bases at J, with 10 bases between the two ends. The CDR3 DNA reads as TGTGCCAGCGGTGGGGGTCACAATGAGCAGTTCTTC. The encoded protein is CASGGGHNEQFF.

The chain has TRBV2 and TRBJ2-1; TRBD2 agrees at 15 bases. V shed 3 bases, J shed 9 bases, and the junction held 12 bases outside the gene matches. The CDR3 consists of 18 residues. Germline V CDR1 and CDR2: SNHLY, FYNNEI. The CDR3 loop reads CASSDPRTSGRAVGEQFF. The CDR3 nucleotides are TGTGCCAGCAGTGACCCGCGGACTAGCGGGAGGGCCGTAGGTGAGCAGTTCTTC.